The TCR beta chain under discussion was sequenced for a study of tumor and adjacent non-tumor tissue in lung cancer. The library came from three nested PCR rounds adapted from ARM-PCR protocols. Via MiXCR, TCRdb re-called the multiplex PCR reads, giving one row per CDR3 protein. Here the sample spans approximately 53,000 distinct CDR3 sequences, 74% being singletons. No cell sorting was done before RNA was extracted from the tissue. The normal lung tissue was taken more than 3 cm from the tumor edge. Between August and November 2014, newly diagnosed, chemotherapy-naive lung cancer patients underwent thoracic surgery in China. The study's findings and limits: Tumor TCR diversity, when higher, was linked to shorter survival. In normal lung, the top 100 clones were significantly more dominant than in tumor.

The V and J ends lost 6 bases and 5 bases, in that order; junction bases with no gene match: 10. Germline-derived CDR1 and CDR2 are MDHEN and SYDVKM. There are 15 residues in the CDR3. About this clonotype: Its antigen remains unidentified. Because the CDR3 is missing its conserved closing phenylalanine or tryptophan, this is likely a read error.

The sequencing sample was made of distant non-tumor lung tissue. The genes are TRBV28 and TRBJ2-1; 7 positions match TRBD2. This TCR derives from a woman aged 55-70 years with non-small cell lung cancer. CDR3 in DNA: TGTGCCAGCAGATCGCTAGCGGACTACAACAATGAGCAGTTCTTA. Translation gives CASRSLADYNNEQFL.